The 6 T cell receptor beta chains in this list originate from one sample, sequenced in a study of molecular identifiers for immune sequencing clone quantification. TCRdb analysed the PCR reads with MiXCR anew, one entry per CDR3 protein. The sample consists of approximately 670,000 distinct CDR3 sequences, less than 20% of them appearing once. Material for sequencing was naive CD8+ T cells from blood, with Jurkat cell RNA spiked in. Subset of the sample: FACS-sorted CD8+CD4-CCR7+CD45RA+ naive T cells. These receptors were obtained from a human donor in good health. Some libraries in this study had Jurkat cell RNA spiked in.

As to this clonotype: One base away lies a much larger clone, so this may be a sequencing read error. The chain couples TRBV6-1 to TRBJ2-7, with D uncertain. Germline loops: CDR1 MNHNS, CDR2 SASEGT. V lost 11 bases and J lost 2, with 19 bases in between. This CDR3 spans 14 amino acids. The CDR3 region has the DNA TGTGCCCTTAACGGGCCAGGAGCCCCCTACGAGCAGTACTTC. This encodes CALNGPGAPYEQYF.

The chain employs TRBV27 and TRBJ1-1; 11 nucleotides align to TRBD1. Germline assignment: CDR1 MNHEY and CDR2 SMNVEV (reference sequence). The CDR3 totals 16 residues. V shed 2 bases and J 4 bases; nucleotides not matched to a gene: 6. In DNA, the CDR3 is TGTGCCAGCAGTTTAACAGGTGGGACAGGGGGCACTGAAGCTTTCTTT. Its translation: CASSLTGGTGGTEAFF.

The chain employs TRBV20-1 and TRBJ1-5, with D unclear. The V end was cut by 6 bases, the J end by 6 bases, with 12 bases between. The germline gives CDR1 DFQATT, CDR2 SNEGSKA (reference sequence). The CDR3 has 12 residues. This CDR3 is CSAKPPGQPQHF. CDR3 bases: TGCAGTGCCAAACCCCCAGGTCAGCCCCAGCATTTT.

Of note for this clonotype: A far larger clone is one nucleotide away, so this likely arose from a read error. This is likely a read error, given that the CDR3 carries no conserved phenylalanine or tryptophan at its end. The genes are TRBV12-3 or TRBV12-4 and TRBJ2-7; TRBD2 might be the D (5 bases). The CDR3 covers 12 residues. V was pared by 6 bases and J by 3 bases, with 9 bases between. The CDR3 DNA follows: TGTGCCAGCAGCCCGGGATACTACGAGCAGTACCTC. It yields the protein CASSPGYYEQYL.

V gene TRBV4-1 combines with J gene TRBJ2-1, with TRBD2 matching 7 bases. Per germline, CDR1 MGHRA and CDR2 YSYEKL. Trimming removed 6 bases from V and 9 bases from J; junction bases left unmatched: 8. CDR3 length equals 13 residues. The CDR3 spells CASSGMTSLEQFF. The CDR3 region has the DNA TGCGCCAGCAGTGGTATGACTAGCCTTGAGCAGTTCTTC.

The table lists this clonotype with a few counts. CDR3 sequence reads: CASGRPPGTSRSGEQYF. DNA of the CDR3: TGTGCCAGCGGTCGTCCCCCCGGGACTAGCAGGAGTGGAGAGCAGTACTTC. The chain joins TRBV2 to TRBJ2-7; 9 positions match TRBD2. Germline loops: CDR1 SNHLY, CDR2 FYNNEI. The V and J ends lost 8 bases and 7 bases, in that order; junction bases with no gene match: 21. CDR3 length: 17 amino acids.